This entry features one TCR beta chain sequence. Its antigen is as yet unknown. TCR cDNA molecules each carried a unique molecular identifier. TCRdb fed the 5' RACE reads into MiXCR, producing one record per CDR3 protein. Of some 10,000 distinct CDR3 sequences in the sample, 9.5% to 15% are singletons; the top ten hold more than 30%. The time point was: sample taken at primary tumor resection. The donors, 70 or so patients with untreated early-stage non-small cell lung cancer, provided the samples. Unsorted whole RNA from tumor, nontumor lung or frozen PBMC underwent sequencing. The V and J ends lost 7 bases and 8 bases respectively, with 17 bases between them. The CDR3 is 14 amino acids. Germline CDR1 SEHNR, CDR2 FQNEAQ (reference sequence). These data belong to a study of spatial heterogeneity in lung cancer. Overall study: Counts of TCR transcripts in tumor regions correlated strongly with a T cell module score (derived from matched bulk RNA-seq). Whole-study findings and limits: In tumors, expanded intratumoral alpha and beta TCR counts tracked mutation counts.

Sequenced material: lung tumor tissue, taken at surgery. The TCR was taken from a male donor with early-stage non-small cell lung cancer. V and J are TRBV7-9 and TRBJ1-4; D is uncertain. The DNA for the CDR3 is TGTGCCAGCACTCACAACCCAATGGGGGAAAAACTGTTTTTT. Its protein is CASTHNPMGEKLFF.